The 7 T cell receptor beta chains below were found in one sample sequenced in a study of blood T cell repertoires in COVID-19. Clones were sequenced by immunoSEQ multiplex PCR, and TCRdb holds only the in-frame ones, with some missing. The sample has approximately 100,000 clones; roughly 80% are singletons. What was sequenced was peripheral blood. These receptors were obtained from a woman older than 75 with active or convalescent COVID-19.

In its sample, this clone was seen once. The V gene is TRBV3-1 (or the pseudogene TRBV3-2), the J gene TRBJ1-6; no definite D call. Trimming stripped 4 bases from V and 7 bases from J, with 17 bases between. The CDR3 runs 16 residues. Germline V gene data show CDR1 as LGHDT and CDR2 as YNNKEL (reference sequence). Here the CDR3 DNA reads TGTGCCAGCAGCCCCATATACCCAGGTGGGAATTCACCCCTCCACTTT. This codes for CASSPIYPGGNSPLHF.

V is TRBV11-2 and J is TRBJ1-2; D is unresolved. The germline gives CDR1 SGHAT, CDR2 FQNNGV. CDR3 size: 12 residues. V gave up 5 bases and J gave up 0 bases, with 4 bases separating them. CDR3 in amino acids: CASSPTNYGYTF. The DNA of the CDR3 is TGTGCCAGCAGCCCAACTAACTATGGCTACACCTTC.

The V gene is TRBV6-5, the J gene TRBJ2-1; 7 bases are shared with TRBD2. The CDR3 consists of 14 residues. V gave up 4 bases and J gave up 2 bases; unmatched junction bases: 2. Germline V gives CDR1 MNHEY, CDR2 SVGAGI. The CDR3 DNA follows: TGTGCCAGCAGTTCTGGGGGGGCCTACAATGAGCAGTTCTTC. It codes for CASSSGGAYNEQFF.

This chain connects TRBV7-2 to TRBJ2-5; 11 nucleotides align to TRBD2. The CDR3 runs to 16 residues. From germline, CDR1 is SGHTA and CDR2 FQGNSA. V was clipped by 3 bases and J by 4 bases; unmatched bases: 7. The CDR3 DNA follows: TGTGCCAGCAGCTTGGATAGACTAGCGGGAAGAGAGACCCAGTACTTC. This encodes CASSLDRLAGRETQYF.

The V gene is TRBV7-2, the J gene TRBJ2-2; possible D gene TRBD2, 6 bases. The germline CDR1 and CDR2 sequences are SGHTA and FQGNSA. V was cut by 5 bases and J by 3 bases, with 13 bases left in between. This CDR3 has 15 residues. The CDR3 nucleotides are TGTGCCAGCAGCCAGGCACGGGAGTACACCGGGGAGCTGTTTTTT. It codes for CASSQAREYTGELFF.

The rearrangement links TRBV18 to TRBJ2-2; TRBD1 aligns across 11 bases. The junction had 7 bases not matched to a gene; V was cut back by 3 bases and J by 7 bases. Germline loops: CDR1 KGHSH, CDR2 LQKENI. The CDR3 sequence is 16 residues long. CDR3 in DNA: TGTGCCAGCTCACCGATGGACAGGGGGCCTTTCGGGGAGCTGTTTTTT. Amino acid sequence: CASSPMDRGPFGELFF.

The rearrangement links TRBV4-2 to TRBJ1-2; 7 bases fit TRBD1. CDR1 and CDR2 (germline): LGHNA, YNFKEQ. The CDR3 extends over 15 amino acids. Trimming at V came to 3 bases and at J to 7 bases, leaving 11 bases not matched to a gene. CDR3 DNA sequence: TGTGCCAGCAGCCATCTTTCCGAGGGGGCGCGTGGCTACACCTTC. Residues: CASSHLSEGARGYTF.